The next 20 T cell receptor beta chains were all read from a single sample in a study of identical twins. TCRdb re-called the 5' RACE reads through MiXCR, storing one row per CDR3 protein. This sample yields 240,000 or so distinct CDR3 sequences, of which over 9.5% are seen a single time; 10% belongs to the top ten. The specimen was memory T cells sorted from blood. These receptors came from a man in his fifties or sixties in good health.

This clonotype was seen a few times. In nucleotides, the CDR3 is TGCAGTGGTCAGCCGGGACGCAGGTCTCGGGAGCAGTACTTC. It encodes CSGQPGRRSREQYF. The chain recombines TRBV20-1 with TRBJ2-7; D is tentatively TRBD1 or TRBD2 (5 bases each). The CDR3 extends over 14 amino acids. CDR1 and CDR2 (germline): DFQATT, SNEGSKA (reference sequence). V was cut by 7 bases and J by 7 bases, with 23 bases left in between.

The chain carries TRBV9 and TRBJ2-1; the match to TRBD2 covers 8 bases. This CDR3 is 14 amino acids long. Germline V gene data show CDR1 as SGDLS and CDR2 as YYNGEE. V was pared by 4 bases and J by 9 bases, with 9 bases of the junction left unmatched. The CDR3, as DNA: TGTGCCAGCAGCCTTCGGACTAGCTTCGCTGAGCAGTTCTTC. This codes for CASSLRTSFAEQFF.

Many counts were recorded for this clonotype. The chain links TRBV5-1 to TRBJ1-1; 7 bases are a match to TRBD1. J lost 1 base, V lost 1 base, and 4 bases had no gene match. CDR1 is SGHRS and CDR2 is YFSETQ in the germline V gene. There are 15 residues in the CDR3. For the CDR3, the DNA is TGCGCCAGCAGCTTGTTACCAGGGGGGAACACTGAAGCTTTCTTT. Its translation is CASSLLPGGNTEAFF.

The rearrangement uses TRBV13 and TRBJ1-1; D is possibly TRBD1 (5 bases). Between the trimmed V and J ends, which lost 2 bases and 4 bases, there was a span of 11 bases. CDR3 length: 14 amino acids. Germline-derived CDR1 and CDR2 are PRHDT and FYEKMQ (reference sequence). CDR3 nucleotides: TGTGCCAGCAGCTTACGGGGCTGGAGCACTGAAGCTTTCTTT. Its translation: CASSLRGWSTEAFF.

This clonotype was detected only a few times. V gene TRBV20-1 combines with J gene TRBJ2-1; D unresolved. This CDR3 comprises 13 residues. Germline V gene data show CDR1 as DFQATT and CDR2 as SNEGSKA (reference sequence). With 7 bases removed from V and 7 bases from J, the gap between germline ends came to 17 bases. The CDR3 bases are TGCAGTGTTGGCCGGCCGGGCTCTAATGAGCAGTTCTTC. Protein product: CSVGRPGSNEQFF.

With regard to this clonotype: This could be a read error, since a much larger clone is one nucleotide away. The chain has TRBV7-2 and TRBJ2-1; D ambiguous. CDR3 length: 15 amino acids. Per germline, CDR1 SGHTA and CDR2 FQGNSA. CDR3 loop: CPSSFTSTPEGEQFF. Written as DNA, the CDR3 is TGTCCCAGCAGCTTCACGTCGACGCCCGAAGGTGAGCAGTTCTTC. Using reference TRBV7-2 and TRBJ2-1 for the parts outside the CDR3, the full variable domain is GAGVSQSPSNKVTEKGKDVELRCDPISGHTALYWYRQSLGQGLEFLIYFQGNSAPDKSGLPSDRFSAERTGGSVSTLTIQRTQQEDSAVYLCPSSFTSTPEGEQFFGPGTRLTVL.

This clonotype was found many times. The chain recombines TRBV29-1 with TRBJ2-7, with 7 nucleotides matching TRBD2. The CDR3 consists of 14 residues. Trimming cost V 3 bases and J 7 bases; bases outside gene matches: 12. Germline loops: CDR1 SQVTM, CDR2 ANQGSEA. The CDR3 sequence: CSVDFGLGRKEQYF. The DNA for the CDR3 is TGCAGCGTTGATTTCGGACTAGGACGTAAGGAGCAGTACTTC.

This clonotype was seen more than once but under ten times. J is TRBJ1-5 and V is TRBV5-1; TRBD1 matches at 7 bases. The CDR3 has 14 residues. V trimming: 5 bases; J trimming: 2 bases; junction bases outside the gene matches: 4. Germline CDR1 and CDR2: SGHRS and YFSETQ. The CDR3 DNA reads TGCGCCAGCAGGTTAGGGACAGGCAATCAGCCCCAGCATTTT. This encodes CASRLGTGNQPQHF.

This clonotype was counted at least ten times. The chain joins TRBV4-2 to TRBJ1-2; 8 nucleotides agree with TRBD1. Germline-derived CDR1 and CDR2 are LGHNA and YNFKEQ. J was trimmed by 8 bases and V by 3 bases; bases with no gene match: 11. The CDR3 is 15 amino acids. CDR3: CASSHPLQGARGYTF. The DNA for the CDR3 is TGTGCCAGCAGCCACCCTCTGCAGGGGGCTAGGGGCTACACCTTC.

This clonotype was seen repeatedly, ten times or more. The chain joins TRBV7-2 to TRBJ1-5; 7 bases fit TRBD1. The germline V gene has CDR1 SGHTA and CDR2 FQGNSA. This CDR3 spans 15 amino acids. The junction had 10 bases not matched to a gene; V was cut back by 5 bases and J by 6 bases. CDR3 residues: CASSPGQVISQPQHF. DNA for the CDR3: TGTGCCAGCAGCCCCGGACAGGTCATTAGTCAGCCCCAGCATTTT. The entire variable domain, with the rest obtained from reference TRBV7-2 and TRBJ1-5, is as follows: GAGVSQSPSNKVTEKGKDVELRCDPISGHTALYWYRQSLGQGLEFLIYFQGNSAPDKSGLPSDRFSAERTGGSVSTLTIQRTQQEDSAVYLCASSPGQVISQPQHFGDGTRLSIL.

This clonotype was observed a handful of times. The chain has TRBV2 and TRBJ2-2; D not resolved. The ends were cut back, 5 bases at V and 1 base at J, with 8 bases in the middle. The CDR3 length is 14 residues. Germline CDR1 is SNHLY and CDR2 is FYNNEI. The CDR3 reads CASSFVLNTGELFF. CDR3 nucleotide sequence: TGTGCCAGCAGTTTCGTATTGAACACCGGGGAGCTGTTTTTT.

This clonotype was seen only a few times. The chain uses TRBV7-2 and TRBJ2-7; 7 nucleotides agree with TRBD1. CDR1 SGHTA and CDR2 FQGNSA come from the germline V gene. The CDR3 runs to 15 residues. The ends lost 5 bases at V and 2 bases at J; junction bases unmatched: 9. The DNA for the CDR3 is TGTGCCAGCAGCACCCAGGGGGTTGGAGCCTACGAGCAGTACTTC. This encodes CASSTQGVGAYEQYF.

This clonotype has ten or more counts. The genes are TRBV20-1 and TRBJ2-5; possibly TRBD2 for D (6 bases). There are 11 residues in the CDR3. V gave up 6 bases and J gave up 5 bases, with 10 bases separating them. Germline V gene sequence: CDR1 DFQATT, CDR2 SNEGSKA (reference sequence). CDR3 amino acids: CSAEGTETQYF. The CDR3 coding sequence is TGCAGTGCGGAGGGGACGGAGACCCAGTACTTC.

This clonotype occurred many times. The chain uses TRBV7-7 and TRBJ2-1; TRBD2 matches 14 bases. The V gene's germline CDR1 is SSHAT and CDR2 FNYEAQ (reference sequence). V dropped 5 bases and J dropped 15; count of bases not matched to a gene: 6. This CDR3 is built from 13 residues. CDR3 bases: TGTGCCAGCAGCGTGGGACTAGCGGGAGAGGTGTTCTTC. Translating gives CASSVGLAGEVFF.

This clonotype was counted at least ten times. V is TRBV20-1 and J is TRBJ2-7, with a tentative D call TRBD1 (6 bases). CDR3 length equals 11 residues. CDR1 is DFQATT and CDR2 is SNEGSKA in the germline V gene (reference sequence). Trimming took 0 bases from V and 8 from J, leaving 8 bases between them. Written as DNA, the CDR3 is TGCAGTGCTAGAGAGACAGGCCAGCAGTACTTC. This encodes CSARETGQQYF.

This clonotype was seen a few times. The chain joins TRBV7-2 to TRBJ1-1; D possibly corresponds to TRBD1 (6 bases). Per the germline V gene, CDR1 is SGHTA and CDR2 is FQGNSA. V was clipped by 5 bases and J by 4 bases, with 14 bases between them. This CDR3 is built from 14 residues. Here the CDR3 DNA reads TGTGCCAGCAGCCCCTCCGGGGGGCTCACTGAAGCTTTCTTT. As protein: CASSPSGGLTEAFF. The full variable domain, rest sourced from reference TRBV7-2 and TRBJ1-1, is GAGVSQSPSNKVTEKGKDVELRCDPISGHTALYWYRQSLGQGLEFLIYFQGNSAPDKSGLPSDRFSAERTGGSVSTLTIQRTQQEDSAVYLCASSPSGGLTEAFFGQGTRLTVV.

V is TRBV4-2 and J is TRBJ1-4; possible D gene TRBD1, 5 bases. CDR1 is LGHNA and CDR2 is YNFKEQ in the germline V gene. V was shortened by 3 bases and J by 4 bases, with 9 bases between the two germline ends. The CDR3 sequence is 14 residues long. The CDR3 DNA reads TGTGCCAGCAGCCATGGGGACGGTAATGAAAAACTGTTTTTT. This codes for CASSHGDGNEKLFF.

There are a few counts of this clonotype. V is TRBV6-1 and J is TRBJ1-1, with D unclear. CDR3 length: 13 residues. Trimming left V 2 bases short and J 7 bases short, with 11 bases between. CDR1 and CDR2 (germline): MNHNS, SASEGT. In nucleotides, the CDR3 is TGTGCCAGCAGTGAATCACCCGGACTTGAAGCTTTCTTT. It encodes CASSESPGLEAFF.

CDR3 region: CASSQVGGRAQETQYF. The CDR3 DNA reads as TGCGCCAGCAGCCAAGTCGGAGGGAGGGCCCAAGAGACCCAGTACTTC. The gene calls are TRBV4-1 and TRBJ2-5; TRBD2 aligns across 7 bases. This CDR3 has 16 amino acids. CDR1 is MGHRA and CDR2 is YSYEKL in the germline V gene. With 1 base clipped from V and 1 base from J, the junction kept 6 bases outside the gene matches.

V usage is TRBV6-2 or TRBV6-3 and J usage is TRBJ2-3; 12 nucleotides align to TRBD2. With 6 bases clipped from V and 3 bases from J, the junction kept 13 bases outside the gene matches. Germline CDR1 and CDR2: MNHEY and SVGEGT. This CDR3 has 18 residues. The CDR3 protein is CASRRTKTGTSGTDTQYF. DNA for the CDR3: TGTGCCAGCAGACGAACCAAGACCGGGACTAGCGGGACAGATACGCAGTATTTT.